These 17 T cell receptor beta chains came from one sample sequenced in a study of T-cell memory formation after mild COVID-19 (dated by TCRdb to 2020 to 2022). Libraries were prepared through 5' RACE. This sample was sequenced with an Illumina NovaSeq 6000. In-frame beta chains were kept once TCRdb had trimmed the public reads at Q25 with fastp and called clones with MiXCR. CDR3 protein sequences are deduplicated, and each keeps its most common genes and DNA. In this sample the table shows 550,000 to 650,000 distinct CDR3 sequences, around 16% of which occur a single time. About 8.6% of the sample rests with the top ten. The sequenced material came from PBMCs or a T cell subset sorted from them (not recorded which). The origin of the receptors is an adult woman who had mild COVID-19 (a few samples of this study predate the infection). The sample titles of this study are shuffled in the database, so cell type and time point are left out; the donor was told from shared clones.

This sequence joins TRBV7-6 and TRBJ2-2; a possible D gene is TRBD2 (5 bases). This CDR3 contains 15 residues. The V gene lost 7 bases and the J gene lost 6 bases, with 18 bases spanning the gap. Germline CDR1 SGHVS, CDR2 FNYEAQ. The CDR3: CASKAARMGSGELFF. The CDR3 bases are TGTGCCAGCAAAGCGGCCCGGATGGGATCCGGGGAGCTGTTTTTT.

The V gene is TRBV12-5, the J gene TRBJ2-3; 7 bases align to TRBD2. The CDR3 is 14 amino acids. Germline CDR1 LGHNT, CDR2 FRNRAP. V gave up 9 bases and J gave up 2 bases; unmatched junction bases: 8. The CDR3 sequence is CASRLAEYTDTQYF. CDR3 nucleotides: TGTGCTAGCCGACTAGCTGAATACACAGATACGCAGTATTTT. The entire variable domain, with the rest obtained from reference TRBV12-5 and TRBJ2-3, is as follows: DARVTQTPRHKVTEMGQEVTMRCQPILGHNTVFWYRQTMMQGLELLAYFRNRAPLDDSGMPKDRFSAEMPDATLATLKIQPSEPRDSAVYFCASRLAEYTDTQYFGPGTRLTVL.

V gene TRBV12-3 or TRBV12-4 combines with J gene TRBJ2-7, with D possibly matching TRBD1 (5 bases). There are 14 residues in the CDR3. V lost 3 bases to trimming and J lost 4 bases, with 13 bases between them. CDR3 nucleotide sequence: TGTGCCAGCAGTTTTTCCCTCAGGGTTTACGAGCAGTACTTC. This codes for CASSFSLRVYEQYF.

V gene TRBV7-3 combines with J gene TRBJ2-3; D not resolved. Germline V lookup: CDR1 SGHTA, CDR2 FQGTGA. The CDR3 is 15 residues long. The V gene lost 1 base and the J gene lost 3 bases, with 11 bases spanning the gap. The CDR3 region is CASSLNVGKTDTQYF. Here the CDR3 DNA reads TGTGCCAGCAGCTTAAACGTGGGGAAAACAGATACGCAGTATTTT.

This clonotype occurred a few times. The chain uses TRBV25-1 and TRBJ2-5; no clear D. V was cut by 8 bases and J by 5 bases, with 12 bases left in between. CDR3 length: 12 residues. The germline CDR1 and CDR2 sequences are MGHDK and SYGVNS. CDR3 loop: CASEELGETQYF. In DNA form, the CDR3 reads TGTGCCAGCGAGGAGTTAGGGGAGACCCAGTACTTC.

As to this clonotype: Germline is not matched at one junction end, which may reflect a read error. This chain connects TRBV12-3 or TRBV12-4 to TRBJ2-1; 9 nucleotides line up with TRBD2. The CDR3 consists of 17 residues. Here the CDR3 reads CASSLGSRAGGNGEQSF. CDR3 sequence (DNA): TGTGCCAGCAGTTTGGGCTCCAGGGCGGGAGGGAATGGTGAGCAGTCCTTC.

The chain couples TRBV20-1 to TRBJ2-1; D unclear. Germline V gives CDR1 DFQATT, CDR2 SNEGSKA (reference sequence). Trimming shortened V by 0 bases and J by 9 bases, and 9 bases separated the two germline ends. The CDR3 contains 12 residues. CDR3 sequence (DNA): TGCAGTGCTAGAGACCCCAGGATTGAGCAGTTCTTC. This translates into CSARDPRIEQFF.

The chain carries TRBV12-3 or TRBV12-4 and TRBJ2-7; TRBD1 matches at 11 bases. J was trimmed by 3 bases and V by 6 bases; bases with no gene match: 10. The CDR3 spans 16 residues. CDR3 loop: CASSPPWDRGNYEQYF. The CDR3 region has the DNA TGTGCCAGCAGCCCCCCGTGGGACAGGGGGAACTACGAGCAGTACTTC.

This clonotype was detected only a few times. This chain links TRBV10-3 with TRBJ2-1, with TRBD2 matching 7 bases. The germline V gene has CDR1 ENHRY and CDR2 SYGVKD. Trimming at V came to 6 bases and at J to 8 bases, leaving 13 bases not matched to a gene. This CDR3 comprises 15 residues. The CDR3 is CAIRTGEGPLDEQFF. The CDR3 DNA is TGTGCCATCAGAACGGGGGAGGGCCCCCTTGATGAGCAGTTCTTC.

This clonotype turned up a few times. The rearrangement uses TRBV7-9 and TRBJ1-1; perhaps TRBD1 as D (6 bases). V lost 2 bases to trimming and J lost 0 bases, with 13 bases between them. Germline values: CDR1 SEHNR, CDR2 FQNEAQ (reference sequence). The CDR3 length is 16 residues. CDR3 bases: TGTGCCAGCAGCTTAAATCCAGGGGCTTTGAACACTGAAGCTTTCTTT. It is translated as CASSLNPGALNTEAFF. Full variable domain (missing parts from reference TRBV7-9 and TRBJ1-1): DTGVSQNPRHKITKRGQNVTFRCDPISEHNRLYWYRQTLGQGPEFLTYFQNEAQLEKSRLLSDRFSAERPKGSFSTLEIQRTEQGDSAMYLCASSLNPGALNTEAFFGQGTRLTVV.

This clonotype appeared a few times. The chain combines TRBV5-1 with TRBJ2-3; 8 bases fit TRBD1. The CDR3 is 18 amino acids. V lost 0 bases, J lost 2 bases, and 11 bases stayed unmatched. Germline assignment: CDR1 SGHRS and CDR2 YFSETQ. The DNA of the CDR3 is TGCGCCAGCAGCTTGGGGACAGGGAAGGGATTTGTCACAGATACGCAGTATTTT. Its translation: CASSLGTGKGFVTDTQYF.

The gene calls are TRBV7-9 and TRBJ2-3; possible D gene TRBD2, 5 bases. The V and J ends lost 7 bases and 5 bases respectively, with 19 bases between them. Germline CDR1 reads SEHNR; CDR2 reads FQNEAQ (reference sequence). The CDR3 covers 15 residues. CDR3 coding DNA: TGTGCCAGCACCCTCGGGATCGTGAGCGGAGATACGCAGTATTTT. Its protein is CASTLGIVSGDTQYF.

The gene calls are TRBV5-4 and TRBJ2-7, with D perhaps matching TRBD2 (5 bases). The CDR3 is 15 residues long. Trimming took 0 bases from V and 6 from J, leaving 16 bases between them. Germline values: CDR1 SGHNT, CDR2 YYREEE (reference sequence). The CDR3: CASSLGEGSTGEQYF. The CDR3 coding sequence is TGTGCCAGCAGCTTGGGAGAGGGAAGTACGGGCGAGCAGTACTTC.

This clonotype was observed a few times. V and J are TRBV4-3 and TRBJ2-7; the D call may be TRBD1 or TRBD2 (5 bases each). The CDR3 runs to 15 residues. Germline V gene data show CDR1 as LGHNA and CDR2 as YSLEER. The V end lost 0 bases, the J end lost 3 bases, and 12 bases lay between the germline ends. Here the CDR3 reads CASSQEGQGVYEQYF. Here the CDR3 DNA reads TGCGCCAGCAGCCAAGAAGGGCAGGGAGTCTACGAGCAGTACTTC.

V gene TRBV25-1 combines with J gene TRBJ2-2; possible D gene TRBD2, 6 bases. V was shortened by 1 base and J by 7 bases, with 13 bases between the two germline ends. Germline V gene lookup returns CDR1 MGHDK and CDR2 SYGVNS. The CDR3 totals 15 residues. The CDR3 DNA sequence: TGTGCCAGCAGTGAATCCCCGGTGGGGGGCGGGGAGCTGTTTTTT. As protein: CASSESPVGGGELFF.

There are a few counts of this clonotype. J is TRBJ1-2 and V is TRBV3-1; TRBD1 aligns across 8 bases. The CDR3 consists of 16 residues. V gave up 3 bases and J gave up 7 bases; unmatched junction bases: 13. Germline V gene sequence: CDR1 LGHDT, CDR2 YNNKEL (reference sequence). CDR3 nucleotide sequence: TGTGCCAGCAGCCATGACAGGGGCGATGCGTTTTCTGGCTACACCTTC. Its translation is CASSHDRGDAFSGYTF.

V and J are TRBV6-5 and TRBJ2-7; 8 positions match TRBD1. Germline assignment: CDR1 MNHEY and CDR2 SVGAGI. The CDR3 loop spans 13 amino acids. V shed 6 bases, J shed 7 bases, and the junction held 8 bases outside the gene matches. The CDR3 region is CASSGGQGGEQYF. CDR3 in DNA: TGTGCCAGCAGCGGCGGACAGGGTGGGGAGCAGTACTTC.